This TCR beta chain was recorded in a study of shared clonotypes between healthy human individuals. Study-wide findings and caveats: Generally, naive subsets came out with larger estimated richness than memory subsets. In contrast to clonotypes shared by all four donors, non-shared clonotypes had lower generation probabilities.

To note about this clone: Its antigen is currently unknown. The same CDR3 is also encoded by other DNA sequences in this sample.

The CDR3 is 12 residues long. V lost 1 base and J lost 7, with 5 bases in between. The V gene's germline CDR1 is SGHVS and CDR2 FNYEAQ. Assay: immunoSEQ multiplex PCR; the TCRdb copy retains only in-frame clones and omits some. In the table there are around 1.9 million clones, about 93% of which are singletons. Naive CD8 cells were CD45RO-negative, positively selected for CCR7, excluding terminally differentiated effector memory CD45RA+ cells. Sequencing was performed on naive CD8+ T cells from PBMCs. This TCR derives from a man aged 18 to 29 in good health. Some clones in this sample may be carry-over from other donors' samples. The genes are TRBV7-6 and TRBJ2-1; D gene uncertain. The CDR3 loop reads CASSLGVNEQFF. Here the CDR3 DNA reads TGTGCCAGCAGCTTAGGGGTGAATGAGCAGTTCTTC.